This T cell receptor beta chain came from a study of identical twins. This CDR3 region has 15 residues. Deletions cut 6 bases from V and 4 bases from J, with 19 bases between. The germline V gene has CDR1 DFQATT and CDR2 SNEGSKA (reference sequence). All of the donors were Caucasians in good health. TCRdb analysed the 5' RACE reads with MiXCR anew, one entry per CDR3 protein. This sample has about 700,000 distinct CDR3 sequences, with roughly 6.2% found just once. Study findings and constraints: Zero-insertion analyses might be partly confounded by invariant T cells like MAIT and iNKT. Models underestimated TCR alpha sharing (out-of-frame) in monozygotic twins. The study based its conclusions on cross-sectional statistical analysis and did not follow the same donors.

The sample holds many counts of this clonotype. Its antigen is unidentified. The chain uses TRBV20-1 and TRBJ1-5; D is unclear. This receptor was obtained from a man aged 18 to 30 in good health. Sequencing used naive T cells sorted from blood. The CDR3, as DNA: TGCAGTGCACCACCGCCCGGGGTGGGGAATCAGCCCCAGCATTTT. As protein: CSAPPPGVGNQPQHF.